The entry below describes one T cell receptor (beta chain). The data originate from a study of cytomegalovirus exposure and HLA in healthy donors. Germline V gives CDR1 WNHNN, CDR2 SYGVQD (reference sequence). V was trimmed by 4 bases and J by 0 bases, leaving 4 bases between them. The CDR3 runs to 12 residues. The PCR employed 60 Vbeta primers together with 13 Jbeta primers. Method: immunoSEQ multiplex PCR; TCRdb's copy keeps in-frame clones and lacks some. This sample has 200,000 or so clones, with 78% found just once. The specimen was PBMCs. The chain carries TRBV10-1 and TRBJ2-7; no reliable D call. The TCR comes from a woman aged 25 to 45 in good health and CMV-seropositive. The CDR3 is CASSGSSYEQYF. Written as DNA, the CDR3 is TGCGCCAGCAGTGGGAGCTCCTACGAGCAGTACTTC.